This TCR beta chain was profiled in a study of response to subunit inactivated influenza vaccine. This clonotype was detected a few times. TCRdb re-called the RT-PCR reads through MiXCR, storing one row per CDR3 protein. Among just under 550,000 distinct CDR3 sequences listed, roughly a quarter were seen once. These same data were also listed under a study on T cells expressing NK-cell markers. According to that study: Beta-chain TCR cDNA was generated via 5'RACE template switching with UMIs. In sorted CD3+CD56+NKG2C+, CD3+CD56+NKG2C- and CD3+CD56-NKG2C+ T cells, TCR beta repertoires were obtained. HCMV specificity of expanded NKG2C+ T cell clones remained unclear.

This TCR came from a man in his fifties or sixties who received an inactivated influenza vaccine. Source: CD4+ T cells sorted from PBMCs, taken about 11 days after vaccination.

CDR3 sequence (DNA): TGTGCCAGCAGTTTAGGGGGGGGTTCAGATACGCAGTATTTT. It encodes CASSLGGGSDTQYF. V is TRBV28 and J is TRBJ2-3, with 7 nucleotides matching TRBD2. This CDR3 is 14 amino acids long. Germline lookup yields CDR1 MDHEN and CDR2 SYDVKM. The V segment lost 2 bases and the J segment 4 bases; nucleotides outside the gene matches: 3.